The 30 T cell receptor beta chains presented below share a single source sample, sequenced in a study of T-cell reconstitution after alpha-beta-depleted transplantation in children. Preparation of the TCRbeta library involved a method that used unique molecular identifiers. Each CDR3 protein is one row after TCRdb ran MiXCR on the PCR reads. The data show hundreds of thousands of distinct CDR3 sequences, over 9.5% seen once. Sequences were derived from PBMCs, sampled before TCRalphabeta/CD19-depleted stem cell transplant. The receptor source for this set is a boy in the first two years of life with acute myeloid leukemia, due to receive a stem cell transplant.

The sample holds one count of this clonotype. This chain uses TRBV5-1 with TRBJ2-6, with D unresolved. The V gene lost 4 bases and the J gene lost 2 bases, with 13 bases spanning the gap. The CDR3 covers 16 residues. Germline CDR1 SGHRS, CDR2 YFSETQ. CDR3 loop: CASSTYRAPGANVLTF. CDR3 nucleotide sequence: TGCGCCAGCAGCACCTACCGGGCCCCTGGGGCCAACGTCCTGACTTTC.

This clonotype was seen ten or more times. The rearrangement uses TRBV28 and TRBJ2-7; 9 nucleotides line up with TRBD1. The J segment lost 8 bases and the V segment lost 6 bases, leaving 14 bases of the junction unmatched. Germline V gene data show CDR1 as MDHEN and CDR2 as SYDVKM. The CDR3 sequence is 15 residues long. This CDR3 reads CASSRGRGTGSQQYF. For the CDR3, the DNA is TGTGCCAGCAGCCGAGGACGAGGGACAGGGTCCCAGCAGTACTTC.

As to this clonotype: This could be a read error, since a much larger clone is one nucleotide away. The chain has TRBV7-2 and TRBJ2-3; the D gene is possibly TRBD2 (5 bases). This CDR3 is built from 14 residues. Per germline, CDR1 SGHTA and CDR2 FQGNSA. CDR3 DNA sequence: TGTGCCGGCAGCTTACAGCGGACCACAGATACGCAGTATTTT. Translating gives CAGSLQRTTDTQYF. Together with reference TRBV7-2 and TRBJ2-3, the CDR3 gives the full variable domain: GAGVSQSPSNKVTEKGKDVELRCDPISGHTALYWYRQSLGQGLEFLIYFQGNSAPDKSGLPSDRFSAERTGGSVSTLTIQRTQQEDSAVYLCAGSLQRTTDTQYFGPGTRLTVL.

This clonotype was picked up many times. The rearrangement links TRBV20-1 to TRBJ2-1; no definite D call. V was pared by 6 bases and J by 3 bases, with 15 bases between. From germline, CDR1 is DFQATT and CDR2 SNEGSKA (reference sequence). The CDR3 has 14 residues. The CDR3 loop is CSAYNRSIYNEQFF. The CDR3 region has the DNA TGCAGTGCCTATAACCGGTCTATCTACAATGAGCAGTTCTTC.

This rearrangement joins TRBV9 to TRBJ2-7; 7 positions agree with TRBD1. This CDR3 has 14 amino acids. The trim removed 3 bases at V and 4 bases at J, leaving 7 bases unmatched. From germline, CDR1 is SGDLS and CDR2 YYNGEE. The CDR3 loop reads CASSAQGVEYEQYF. CDR3 DNA: TGTGCCAGCAGCGCCCAGGGGGTAGAGTACGAGCAGTACTTC.

The chain is built from TRBV7-2 and TRBJ1-5, with no clear D. Per the germline V gene, CDR1 is SGHTA and CDR2 is FQGNSA. The length of the CDR3 is 16 residues. Trimming removed 3 bases from V and 7 bases from J, with 19 bases in between. This CDR3 reads CASSFGIAVVGQPQHF. CDR3 nucleotide sequence: TGTGCCAGCAGCTTCGGGATTGCAGTAGTCGGCCAGCCCCAGCATTTT.

This clonotype was observed at least ten times. A read error may produce the germline difference seen at one junction end. The chain joins TRBV5-1 to TRBJ2-1, with D maybe TRBD1 (5 bases). This CDR3 region has 16 residues. Germline V lookup: CDR1 SGHRS, CDR2 YFSETQ. CDR3 nucleotide sequence: TGTGCCAGCAGCTTAGTAGGGGCCAGCTCCTACAATGAGCAGTTCTTC. Protein sequence: CASSLVGASSYNEQFF.

The chain carries TRBV6-1 and TRBJ2-7, with D perhaps matching TRBD2 (6 bases). Deletions cut 0 bases from V and 5 bases from J, with 17 bases between. The germline V gene encodes CDR1 MNHNS and CDR2 SASEGT. The CDR3 contains 16 residues. In DNA form, the CDR3 reads TGTGCCAGCAGTGAAGCTCCGATCGGGGGAACGAACGAGCAGTACTTC. Encoded protein: CASSEAPIGGTNEQYF.

The sample holds many counts of this clonotype. This chain connects TRBV5-5 to TRBJ1-1; tentatively, D is TRBD1 (6 bases). Trimming removed 6 bases at V and 0 bases at J, with 15 bases between. The germline CDR1 and CDR2 sequences are SGHKS and YYEKEE (reference sequence). The CDR3 covers 15 residues. The CDR3 reads CASKNWGAVNTEAFF. As DNA, the CDR3 is TGTGCCAGCAAAAATTGGGGGGCCGTGAACACTGAAGCTTTCTTT.

This clonotype was counted many times. This chain connects TRBV29-1 to TRBJ2-3; D is uncertain. Trimming took off 1 base at V and 1 base at J, with 12 bases between the two ends. Germline V CDR1 and CDR2: SQVTM, ANQGSEA. The CDR3 is 15 amino acids. CDR3 bases: TGCAGCGTTGAAGTGAAAGGAGACGGCACAGATACGCAGTATTTT. This translates into CSVEVKGDGTDTQYF.

The sample holds many counts of this clonotype. V usage is TRBV18 and J usage is TRBJ2-7, with 7 bases fitting TRBD1. The V segment lost 5 bases and the J segment 0 bases; nucleotides outside the gene matches: 7. CDR1 and CDR2 (germline): KGHSH, LQKENI. This CDR3 is 15 amino acids long. The CDR3 bases are TGTGCCAGCTCATCACAGGGGCAAGCCTCCTACGAGCAGTACTTC. Protein: CASSSQGQASYEQYF.

V is TRBV20-1 and J is TRBJ2-5; 10 bases are shared with TRBD1. Losses at the gene ends were 0 bases for V and 5 bases for J; bases not matched to a gene: 3. Germline CDR1 DFQATT, CDR2 SNEGSKA (reference sequence). The CDR3 totals 14 residues. For the CDR3, the DNA is TGCAGTGCTAGAGAGACAGGGGGCCGGGAGACCCAGTACTTC. This encodes CSARETGGRETQYF.

Notes on this clonotype: A much larger clone lies a single base off, so this may be a read error. CDR3 DNA sequence: TGCGCCAGCAGCTTCCGGGTCCAGACTAGCGGGAGAGGATGGGAGACCCAGGACTTC. The encoded protein is CASSFRVQTSGRGWETQDF. The chain links TRBV5-1 to TRBJ2-5; TRBD2 agrees at 12 bases. The CDR3 loop spans 19 amino acids. In germline, CDR1 is SGHRS, CDR2 YFSETQ.

V is TRBV6-5 and J is TRBJ2-7; tentatively, D is TRBD1 (6 bases). Deletions cut 0 bases from V and 4 bases from J, with 16 bases between. The CDR3 covers 16 residues. Germline V CDR1 and CDR2: MNHEY, SVGAGI. The CDR3 here is CASSYSSLQGAYEQYF. The DNA of the CDR3 is TGTGCCAGCAGTTACTCGTCTCTACAGGGAGCGTACGAGCAGTACTTC.

With respect to this clonotype: A much larger clone lies one base from this, so it may be a read error. This chain connects TRBV18 to TRBJ2-7, with D uncertain. The germline CDR1 and CDR2 sequences are KGHSH and LQKENI. CDR3 size: 14 residues. Here the CDR3 reads CASSPPSRPYQQYF. The CDR3 DNA sequence: TGTGCCAGCTCACCACCTTCCCGGCCCTACCAGCAGTACTTC.

This clonotype came up many times. The DNA for the CDR3 is TGTGCCAGCAGCCAAGATGCCGGGCAGGTCGTCCATGGCTACACCTTC. It yields the protein CASSQDAGQVVHGYTF. The rearrangement uses TRBV4-2 and TRBJ1-2; D is uncertain. CDR1 and CDR2 (germline): LGHNA, YNFKEQ. This CDR3 is built from 16 residues. The V end was cut by 0 bases, the J end by 6 bases, with 17 bases between.

Turning to this clonotype: With a much larger clone just one base away, this may be a read error. V and J are TRBV9 and TRBJ2-1; TRBD2 matches 12 bases. CDR3 length: 18 residues. J lost 0 bases, V lost 4 bases, and 8 bases had no gene match. Germline CDR1 is SGDLS and CDR2 is YYNGEE. DNA for the CDR3: TGTGCCAGCAGCCCCTGGACTAGCGGGGCCTACTCCTACAATGAGCAGTTCTTC. Its protein is CASSPWTSGAYSYNEQFF.

The chain couples TRBV4-2 to TRBJ2-7; 7 bases line up with TRBD1. V lost 1 base to trimming and J lost 2 bases; unmatched junction nucleotides: 5. The CDR3 runs to 15 residues. Germline V gene data show CDR1 as LGHNA and CDR2 as YNFKEQ. The CDR3 loop reads CASSQALDRTYEQYF. The CDR3 DNA follows: TGTGCCAGCAGCCAAGCCCTGGACAGGACCTACGAGCAGTACTTC.

This clonotype was seen a few times. The chain combines TRBV5-1 with TRBJ1-6; D gene unclear. Trimming took off 4 bases at V and 8 bases at J, with 13 bases between the two ends. In germline, CDR1 is SGHRS, CDR2 YFSETQ. CDR3 length: 14 amino acids. The CDR3 sequence is CASSPGRGDSPLHF. The DNA for the CDR3 is TGCGCCAGCAGCCCCGGACGAGGAGATTCACCCCTCCACTTT. Complete variable domain (other parts from reference TRBV5-1 and TRBJ1-6): KAGVTQTPRYLIKTRGQQVTLSCSPISGHRSVSWYQQTPGQGLQFLFEYFSETQRNKGNFPGRFSGRQFSNSRSEMNVSTLELGDSALYLCASSPGRGDSPLHFGNGTRLTVT.

The rearrangement joins TRBV12-3 or TRBV12-4 to TRBJ1-4; no clear D gene. The CDR3 has 12 residues. The V end lost 3 bases, the J end lost 5 bases, and 4 bases lay between the germline ends. CDR3 in amino acids: CASSFLNEKLFF. The DNA of the CDR3 is TGTGCCAGCAGTTTCCTGAATGAAAAACTGTTTTTT.

In its sample, this clonotype was seen a few times. The genes are TRBV7-9 and TRBJ1-2; TRBD1 is a possible D gene (6 bases). CDR3 length: 15 residues. V lost 1 base to trimming and J lost 4 bases, with 13 bases between them. Germline values: CDR1 SEHNR, CDR2 FQNEAQ (reference sequence). This chain's CDR3 is CASSLVARGGYGYTF. The CDR3 coding sequence is TGTGCCAGCAGCTTAGTGGCCAGGGGAGGCTATGGCTACACCTTC. The full variable domain, in which reference TRBV7-9 and TRBJ1-2 provide the parts outside the CDR3, is DTGVSQNPRHKITKRGQNVTFRCDPISEHNRLYWYRQTLGQGPEFLTYFQNEAQLEKSRLLSDRFSAERPKGSFSTLEIQRTEQGDSAMYLCASSLVARGGYGYTFGSGTRLTVV.

V gene TRBV18 combines with J gene TRBJ2-1, with 7 bases identical to TRBD2. Germline loops: CDR1 KGHSH, CDR2 LQKENI. The CDR3 length is 16 residues. J gave up 3 bases and V 6 bases, and 11 bases lay outside the gene matches. The CDR3 DNA follows: TGTGCCAGCTCTCACCGGGACTACGCCATCTACAATGAGCAGTTCTTC. Encoded protein: CASSHRDYAIYNEQFF.

This clonotype was seen ten or more times. The chain has TRBV6-2 or TRBV6-3 and TRBJ2-7; D unresolved. V lost 2 bases and J 2 bases, leaving 7 bases between the germline ends. In germline, CDR1 is MNHEY, CDR2 SVGEGT. The CDR3 is made up of 13 amino acids. Here the CDR3 reads CASSYTLAYEQYF. In DNA form, the CDR3 reads TGTGCCAGCAGTTACACCCTAGCCTACGAGCAGTACTTC.

This clonotype was observed many times. The chain joins TRBV24-1 to TRBJ2-3; D might be TRBD2 (5 bases). This CDR3 contains 13 residues. CDR1 and CDR2 (germline): KGHDR, SFDVKD. Trimming took off 1 base at V and 11 bases at J, with 12 bases between the two ends. The CDR3 reads CATSDLSGKGQYF. CDR3 sequence (DNA): TGTGCCACCAGTGATTTATCCGGGAAAGGGCAGTATTTT.

In its sample, this clonotype was seen many times. The V and J genes are TRBV28 and TRBJ1-5; D not resolved. V was trimmed by 7 bases and J by 2 bases, leaving 9 bases between them. Germline V lookup: CDR1 MDHEN, CDR2 SYDVKM. CDR3 size: 13 residues. The CDR3 bases are TGTGCCAGCAAATCAGGTCGCAATCAGCCCCAGCATTTT. Amino acid sequence: CASKSGRNQPQHF.

V is TRBV28 and J is TRBJ2-1; possible D gene TRBD1, 6 bases. CDR1 MDHEN and CDR2 SYDVKM come from the germline V gene. V gave up 7 bases and J gave up 4 bases, with 11 bases separating them. This CDR3 contains 13 residues. Written as DNA, the CDR3 is TGTGCCAGCACCTGGACAGAGTACAATGAGCAGTTCTTC. Translation gives CASTWTEYNEQFF.

The rearrangement uses TRBV27 and TRBJ2-7; 10 bases match TRBD2. Germline CDR1 reads MNHEY; CDR2 reads SMNVEV (reference sequence). CDR3 size: 17 residues. V trimming: 3 bases; J trimming: 3 bases; junction bases outside the gene matches: 11. In DNA form, the CDR3 reads TGTGCCAGCAGTTTTTCCGAAGCGGGAGGGCCTTTCTACGAGCAGTACTTC. Amino acids: CASSFSEAGGPFYEQYF.

This clonotype occurred a few times. The genes are TRBV6-1 and TRBJ2-1, with 9 bases aligning to TRBD1. The germline CDR1 and CDR2 sequences are MNHNS and SASEGT. This CDR3 region has 14 residues. Germline trimming cut 7 bases from V and 3 bases from J; bases unmatched to any gene: 4. In DNA, the CDR3 is TGTGCCAGCAAACGGGACAGGGTCTACAATGAGCAGTTCTTC. Encoded protein: CASKRDRVYNEQFF.

This clonotype was detected many times. The CDR3 nucleotides read TGTGCCAGCAGTTTATACGTGAGGCGGTTCTTC. It encodes CASSLYVRRFF. The chain combines TRBV28 with TRBJ2-1, with D unclear. Trimming took 1 base from V and 15 from J, leaving 10 bases between them. The germline CDR1 and CDR2 sequences are MDHEN and SYDVKM. This CDR3 spans 11 amino acids. The variable domain in full, completed from reference TRBV28 and TRBJ2-1, reads DVKVTQSSRYLVKRTGEKVFLECVQDMDHENMFWYRQDPGLGLRLIYFSYDVKMKEKGDIPEGYSVSREKKERFSLILESASTNQTSMYLCASSLYVRRFFGPGTRLTVL.

This chain uses TRBV7-3 with TRBJ2-2; 12 bases match TRBD1. Germline V gene sequence: CDR1 SGHTA, CDR2 FQGTGA. The J segment lost 6 bases and the V segment lost 4 bases, leaving 6 bases of the junction unmatched. The CDR3 is 16 amino acids. The CDR3 DNA reads as TGTGCCAGCAGCTCATCCGGGACAGGGGGCGCCGGGGAGCTGTTTTTT. Translation: CASSSSGTGGAGELFF.